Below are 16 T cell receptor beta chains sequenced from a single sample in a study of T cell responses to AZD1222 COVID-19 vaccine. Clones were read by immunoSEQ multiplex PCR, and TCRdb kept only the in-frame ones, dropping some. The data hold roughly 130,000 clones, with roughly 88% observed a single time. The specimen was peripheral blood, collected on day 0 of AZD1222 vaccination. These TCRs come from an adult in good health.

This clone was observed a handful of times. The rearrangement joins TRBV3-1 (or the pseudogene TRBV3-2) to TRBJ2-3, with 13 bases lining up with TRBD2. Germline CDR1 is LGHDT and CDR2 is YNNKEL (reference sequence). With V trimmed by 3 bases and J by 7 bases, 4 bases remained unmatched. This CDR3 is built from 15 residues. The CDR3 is CASSQTSGRTHTQYF. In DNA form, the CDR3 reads TGTGCCAGCAGCCAGACTAGCGGGAGGACGCATACGCAGTATTTT.

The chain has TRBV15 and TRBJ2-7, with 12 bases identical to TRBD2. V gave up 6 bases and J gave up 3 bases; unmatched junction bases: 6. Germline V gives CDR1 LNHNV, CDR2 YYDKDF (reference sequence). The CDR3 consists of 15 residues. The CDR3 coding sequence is TGTGCCACCAGGCCTCGGACTAGCGGGGACTACGAGCAGTACTTC. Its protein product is CATRPRTSGDYEQYF.

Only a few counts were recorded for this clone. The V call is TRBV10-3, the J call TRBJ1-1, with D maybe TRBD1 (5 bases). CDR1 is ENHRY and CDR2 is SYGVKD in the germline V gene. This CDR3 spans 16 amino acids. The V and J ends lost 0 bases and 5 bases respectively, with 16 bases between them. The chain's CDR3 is CAISESVRAAGTEAFF. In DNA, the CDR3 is TGTGCCATCAGTGAGTCGGTCAGGGCCGCGGGGACTGAAGCTTTCTTT.

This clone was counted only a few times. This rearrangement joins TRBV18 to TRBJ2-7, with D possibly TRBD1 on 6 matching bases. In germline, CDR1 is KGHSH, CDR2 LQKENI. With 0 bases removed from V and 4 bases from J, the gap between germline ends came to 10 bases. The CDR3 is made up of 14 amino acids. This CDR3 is CASSPPTGQYEQYF. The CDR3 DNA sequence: TGTGCCAGCTCACCACCTACAGGGCAATACGAGCAGTACTTC.

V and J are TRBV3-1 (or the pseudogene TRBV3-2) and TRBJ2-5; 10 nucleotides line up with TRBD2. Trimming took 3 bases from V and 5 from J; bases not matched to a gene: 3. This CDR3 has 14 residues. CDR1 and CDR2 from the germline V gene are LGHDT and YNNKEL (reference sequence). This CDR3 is CASSHSGRAETQYF. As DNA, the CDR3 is TGTGCCAGCAGCCACAGCGGGAGGGCGGAGACCCAGTACTTC.

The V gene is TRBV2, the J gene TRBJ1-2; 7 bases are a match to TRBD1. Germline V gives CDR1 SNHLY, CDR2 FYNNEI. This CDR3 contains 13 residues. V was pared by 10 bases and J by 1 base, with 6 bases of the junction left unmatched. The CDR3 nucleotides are TGTGCCACCCAGGGGGACAGTAACTATGGCTACACCTTC. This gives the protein CATQGDSNYGYTF. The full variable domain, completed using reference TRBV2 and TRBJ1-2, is EPEVTQTPSHQVTQMGQEVILRCVPISNHLYFYWYRQILGQKVEFLVSFYNNEISEKSEIFDDQFSVERPDGSNFTLKIRSTKLEDSAMYFCATQGDSNYGYTFGSGTRLTVV.

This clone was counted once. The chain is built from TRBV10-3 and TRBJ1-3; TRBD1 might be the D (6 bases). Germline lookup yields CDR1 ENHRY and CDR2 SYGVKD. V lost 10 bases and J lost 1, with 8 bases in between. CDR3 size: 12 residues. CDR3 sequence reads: CATRGSGNTIYF. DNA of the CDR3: TGTGCCACCAGGGGATCTGGAAACACCATATATTTT.

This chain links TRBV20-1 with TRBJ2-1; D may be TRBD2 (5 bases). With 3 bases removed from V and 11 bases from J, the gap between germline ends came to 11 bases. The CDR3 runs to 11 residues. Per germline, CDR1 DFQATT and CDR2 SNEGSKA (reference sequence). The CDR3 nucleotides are TGCAGTGCTAGTACGAGGGAAAAGCAGTTCTTC. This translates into CSASTREKQFF.

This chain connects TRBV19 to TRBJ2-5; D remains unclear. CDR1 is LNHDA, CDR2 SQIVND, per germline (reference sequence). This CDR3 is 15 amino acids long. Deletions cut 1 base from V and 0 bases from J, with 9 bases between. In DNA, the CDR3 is TGTGCCAGTAGTATAGTCGCGACCTACCAAGAGACCCAGTACTTC. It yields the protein CASSIVATYQETQYF.

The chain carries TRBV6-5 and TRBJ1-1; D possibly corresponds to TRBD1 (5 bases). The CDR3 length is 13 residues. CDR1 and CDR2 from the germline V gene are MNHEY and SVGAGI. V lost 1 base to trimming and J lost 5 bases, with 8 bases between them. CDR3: CASSYLGVTEAFF. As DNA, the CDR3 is TGTGCCAGCAGTTACTTAGGGGTTACTGAAGCTTTCTTT.

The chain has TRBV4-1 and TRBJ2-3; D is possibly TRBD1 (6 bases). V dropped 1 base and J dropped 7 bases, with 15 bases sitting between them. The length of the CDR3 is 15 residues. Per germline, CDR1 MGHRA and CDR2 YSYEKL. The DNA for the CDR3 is TGCGCCAGCAGCCAAGTCGGGACACGGCGAAATACGCAGTATTTT. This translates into CASSQVGTRRNTQYF.

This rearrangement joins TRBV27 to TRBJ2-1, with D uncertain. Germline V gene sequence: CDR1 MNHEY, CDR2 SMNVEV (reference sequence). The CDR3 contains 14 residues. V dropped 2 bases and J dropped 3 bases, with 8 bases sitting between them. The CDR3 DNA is TGTGCCAGCAGTTTAAAGGGCTTCTACAATGAGCAGTTCTTC. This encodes CASSLKGFYNEQFF.

CDR3 DNA: TGTGCCAGCAGCCTCGGGACAGGGGGCGCGCCGGGAGGCTACACCTTC. Translated, it gives CASSLGTGGAPGGYTF. The V gene is TRBV9, the J gene TRBJ1-2; 12 nucleotides line up with TRBD1. Germline V gene data show CDR1 as SGDLS and CDR2 as YYNGEE. CDR3 length: 16 amino acids. Trimming cost V 4 bases and J 8 bases; bases outside gene matches: 12.

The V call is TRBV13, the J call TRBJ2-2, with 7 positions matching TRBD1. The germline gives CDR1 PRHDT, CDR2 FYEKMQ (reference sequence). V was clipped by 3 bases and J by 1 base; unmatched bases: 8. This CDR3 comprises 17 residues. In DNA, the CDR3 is TGTGCCAGCAGCTTGAGGAGGCGACAGGGGAACACCGGGGAGCTGTTTTTT. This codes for CASSLRRRQGNTGELFF.

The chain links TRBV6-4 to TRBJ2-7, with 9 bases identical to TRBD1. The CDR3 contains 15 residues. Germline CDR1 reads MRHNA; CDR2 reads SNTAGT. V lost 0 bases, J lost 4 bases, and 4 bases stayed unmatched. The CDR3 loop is CASSDSDRGLYEQYF. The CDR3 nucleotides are TGTGCCAGCAGTGACTCGGACAGGGGTCTATACGAGCAGTACTTC.

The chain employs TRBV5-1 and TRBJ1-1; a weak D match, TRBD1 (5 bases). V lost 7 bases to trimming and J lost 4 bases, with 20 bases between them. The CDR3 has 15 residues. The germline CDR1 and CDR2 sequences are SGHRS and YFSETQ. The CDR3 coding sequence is TGCGCCAGCCGCCCCCGCGGGGATGGGGGCACTGAAGCTTTCTTT. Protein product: CASRPRGDGGTEAFF.